A selection of T cell receptor beta chains follows, all from one sample in a study of control samples from healthy donors and cancer patients. Produced via immunoSEQ multiplex PCR; TCRdb's table is partial and in-frame only. The sample lists about 85,000 clones; 89% were seen once. Sequences were obtained from blood. These receptor sequences come from a man in his fifties in good health. Both conserved end residues are part of each CDR3. A D gene is named only where the DNA matches it firmly. A clone size is listed for some rows: how often the clone was seen (once, few, many), or a class if it is expanded.

V: TRBV3-1/TRBV3-2; size: .; J: TRBJ2-6; D: .; DNA: TGTGCCAGCAGCCAAGCCAGTCTCCCTGGGGCCAACGTCCTGACTTTC; CDR3: CASSQASLPGANVLTF
V: TRBV6-5; size: .; J: TRBJ1-5; D: .; DNA: TGTGCCAGCAGTCTGGTAAGCGATAGCAATCAGCCCCAGCATTTT; CDR3: CASSLVSDSNQPQHF
V: TRBV7-8; size: .; J: TRBJ2-7; D: .; DNA: TGTGCCAGCAGCTTTGACAGGTTATCCTACGAGCAGTACTTC; CDR3: CASSFDRLSYEQYF
V: TRBV10-3; size: .; J: TRBJ2-2; D: TRBD1; DNA: TGTGCCATCAGTGGTCGGGGACAGGGGAACACCGGGGAGCTGTTTTTT; CDR3: CAISGRGQGNTGELFF
V: TRBV5-1; size: .; J: TRBJ2-7; D: .; DNA: TGCGCCAGCAGCTTGGGGGCTAGCTACGAGCAGTACTTC; CDR3: CASSLGASYEQYF
V: TRBV2; size: .; J: TRBJ1-1; D: .; DNA: TGTGCCAGCAAAGGGGTTACGAACACTGAAGCTTTCTTT; CDR3: CASKGVTNTEAFF
V: TRBV10-3; size: .; J: TRBJ1-5; D: TRBD1; DNA: TGTGCCATCAGTGAAGGGACAGCTAGCAATCAGCCCCAGCATTTT; CDR3: CAISEGTASNQPQHF
V: TRBV3-1/TRBV3-2; size: .; J: TRBJ1-1; D: .; DNA: TGTGCCAGCAGCCAAGCAGGGAGAACTGAAGCTTTCTTT; CDR3: CASSQAGRTEAFF
V: TRBV2; size: .; J: TRBJ2-7; D: .; DNA: TGTGCCAGCAGGGGTGGGACGGTATACGAGCAGTACTTC; CDR3: CASRGGTVYEQYF
V: TRBV19; size: .; J: TRBJ1-2; D: .; DNA: TGTGCCAGTAGTATAGAGGCCGGGACGAGAGGCTACACCTTC; CDR3: CASSIEAGTRGYTF
V: TRBV7-4; size: .; J: TRBJ2-7; D: .; DNA: TGTGCCAGCAGCTTGGGGGGCAGGAGCTTCTTCGGCGAGCAGTACTTC; CDR3: CASSLGGRSFFGEQYF
V: TRBV3-1/TRBV3-2; size: once; J: TRBJ2-3; D: TRBD1; DNA: TGTGCCAGCAGCCAACAACAGGGGGCTTTAATGGATACGCAGTATTTT; CDR3: CASSQQQGALMDTQYF
V: TRBV15; size: .; J: TRBJ2-1; D: .; DNA: TGTGCCACCAGCAGAGTGGACTCGATCAATGAGCAGTTCTTC; CDR3: CATSRVDSINEQFF
V: TRBV15; size: .; J: TRBJ2-2; D: TRBD2; DNA: TGTGCCACCAGCAAGACTAGCGGGGGGTTCGCGAACACCGGGGAGCTGTTTTTT; CDR3: CATSKTSGGFANTGELFF
V: TRBV30; size: few; J: TRBJ1-4; D: .; DNA: TGTGCCTGGAGTAGGTGGGAAAAACTGTTTTTT; CDR3: CAWSRWEKLFF
V: TRBV18; size: .; J: TRBJ2-3; D: TRBD2; DNA: TGTGCCAGCTCACCCACGACTAGCGGGGGGGTTAGCACAGATACGCAGTATTTT; CDR3: CASSPTTSGGVSTDTQYF
V: TRBV15; size: .; J: TRBJ2-2; D: .; DNA: TGTGCCACCAGCAGAGGGCGAGGGTCCGGGGAGCTGTTTTTT; CDR3: CATSRGRGSGELFF
V: TRBV19; size: .; J: TRBJ2-7; D: .; DNA: TGTGCCAGTAGCTCTACGGACAGAGACTACGAGCAGTACTTC; CDR3: CASSSTDRDYEQYF
V: TRBV23-1; size: .; J: TRBJ1-3; D: .; DNA: TGCGCCAGCAGACCTGGAGGACAAAGCCCTACGGGCTCTGGAAACACCATATATTTT; CDR3: CASRPGGQSPTGSGNTIYF
V: TRBV24-1; size: .; J: TRBJ1-5; D: .; DNA: TGTGCCACCAGTGATTCCGCGAGAAGGGGGCAGCCCCAGCATTTT; CDR3: CATSDSARRGQPQHF
V: TRBV28; size: .; J: TRBJ1-2; D: TRBD1; DNA: TGTGCCAGCAGTTCGGGACAGGAAAACTATCTTTCCTATACCTTC; CDR3: CASSSGQENYLSYTF
V: TRBV2; size: .; J: TRBJ1-4; D: .; DNA: TGTGCCTCCTTGTCAGGGAGAAATGAAAAACTGTTTTTT; CDR3: CASLSGRNEKLFF
V: TRBV9; size: .; J: TRBJ2-3; D: .; DNA: TGTGCCAGCAGCCACCGCAGGGAACAGGAGACAGATACGCAGTATTTT; CDR3: CASSHRREQETDTQYF
V: TRBV18; size: .; J: TRBJ2-5; D: .; DNA: TGTGCCAGCTCAATTGCAGGGGCGGGAGAGACCCAGTACTTC; CDR3: CASSIAGAGETQYF
V: TRBV7-9; size: .; J: TRBJ2-5; D: .; DNA: TGTGCCAGCAGCTTTGTCTCTCAAGAGACCCAGTACTTC; CDR3: CASSFVSQETQYF
V: TRBV12-3/TRBV12-4; size: .; J: TRBJ1-2; D: .; DNA: TGTGCCAGCAGCGAATTGGGTGGCTACACCTTC; CDR3: CASSELGGYTF
V: TRBV6-6; size: .; J: TRBJ2-7; D: TRBD1; DNA: TGTGCCAGCAGTTACGGGCAGGGGGCTGGTTACGAGCAGTACTTC; CDR3: CASSYGQGAGYEQYF
V: TRBV5-5; size: .; J: TRBJ1-2; D: .; DNA: TGTGCCAGCAGCCCCGGACAGACAATCTATGGCTACACCTTC; CDR3: CASSPGQTIYGYTF
V: TRBV5-6; size: once; J: TRBJ1-2; D: .; DNA: TGTGCCAGCTCACCGGGGGGCGAGGGCTACACCTTC; CDR3: CASSPGGEGYTF
V: TRBV27; size: .; J: TRBJ1-1; D: .; DNA: TGTGCCAGCGCCGATTTCGGTGAAGCTTTCTTT; CDR3: CASADFGEAFF
V: TRBV12-3/TRBV12-4; size: .; J: TRBJ2-1; D: .; DNA: TGTGCCAGCTCTGGGAATGAGCAGTTCTTC; CDR3: CASSGNEQFF
V: TRBV11-3; size: once; J: TRBJ2-3; D: .; DNA: TGTGCCAGCAGCTTAGATAGTGGTGCAGGATCAAATACGCAGTATTTT; CDR3: CASSLDSGAGSNTQYF
V: TRBV18; size: .; J: TRBJ2-1; D: .; DNA: TGTGCCAGCTCACTTGCGGGGGACACCTACAATGAGCAGTTCTTC; CDR3: CASSLAGDTYNEQFF
V: TRBV2; size: .; J: TRBJ2-1; D: .; DNA: TGTGCCAGCAGCGACCCAGGGTACAATGAGCAGTTCTTC; CDR3: CASSDPGYNEQFF
V: TRBV2; size: once; J: TRBJ2-3; D: .; DNA: TGTGCCAGCAGCAAACAGGGTCTCACTGCAGATACGCAGTATTTT; CDR3: CASSKQGLTADTQYF
V: TRBV2; size: .; J: TRBJ2-4; D: TRBD2; DNA: TGTGCCAGCAGTGAGAGGGGACTAGCGGGGGACGCCAAAAACATTCAGTACTTC; CDR3: CASSERGLAGDAKNIQYF
V: TRBV28; size: .; J: TRBJ1-5; D: TRBD1; DNA: TGTGCCAGCACCCCTCACAGGGGGAACCAGCCCCAGCATTTT; CDR3: CASTPHRGNQPQHF
V: TRBV27; size: .; J: TRBJ2-1; D: TRBD1; DNA: TGTGCCAGCAGTTTTCGGAAAGGACAGGGGGCTTATGAGCAGTTCTTC; CDR3: CASSFRKGQGAYEQFF
V: TRBV5-1; size: .; J: TRBJ1-1; D: .; DNA: TGCGCCAGCAGCTGGGGGGGCCAGAACACTGAAGCTTTCTTT; CDR3: CASSWGGQNTEAFF
V: TRBV12-3/TRBV12-4; size: .; J: TRBJ1-5; D: .; DNA: TGTGCCAGCAGTTTCAGGGGACAGCCCCAGCATTTT; CDR3: CASSFRGQPQHF
V: TRBV11-3; size: .; J: TRBJ2-1; D: .; DNA: TGTGCCAGCAGCTGGGGGCTTAGCGGTCCCTACAATGAGCAGTTCTTC; CDR3: CASSWGLSGPYNEQFF
V: TRBV11-1; size: .; J: TRBJ1-1; D: .; DNA: TGTGCCAGCAGCTTACGAACGCCCATGAACACTGAAGCTTTCTTT; CDR3: CASSLRTPMNTEAFF
V: TRBV5-4; size: .; J: TRBJ2-1; D: TRBD1; DNA: TGTGCCAGCAGCTCTAACCGCGCGGGGACAGGTTACAATGAGCAGTTCTTC; CDR3: CASSSNRAGTGYNEQFF
V: TRBV4-1; size: .; J: TRBJ2-3; D: .; DNA: TGCGCCAGCAGCCAATCCGGACCCCCAGGCACAGATACGCAGTATTTT; CDR3: CASSQSGPPGTDTQYF
V: TRBV11-3; size: .; J: TRBJ2-2; D: .; DNA: TGTGCCAGCAGGACGGGGGTTCTGAACACCGGGGAGCTGTTTTTT; CDR3: CASRTGVLNTGELFF
V: TRBV30; size: .; J: TRBJ2-3; D: .; DNA: TGTGCCTGGAGACTTGGGGGATACGCAGATACGCAGTATTTT; CDR3: CAWRLGGYADTQYF
V: TRBV30; size: .; J: TRBJ1-2; D: .; DNA: TGTGCCTGGAGCGTACCGGGGGGCAGCTATGGCTACACCTTC; CDR3: CAWSVPGGSYGYTF
V: TRBV15; size: few; J: TRBJ2-7; D: .; DNA: TGTGCCACCAGCAGAGACCTAAACTACGAGCAGTACTTC; CDR3: CATSRDLNYEQYF
V: TRBV5-1; size: once; J: TRBJ1-1; D: TRBD1; DNA: TGCGCCAGCAGCCCAGGGGACAGGACGCCGAACGCTGAAGCTTTCTTT; CDR3: CASSPGDRTPNAEAFF
V: TRBV19; size: .; J: TRBJ2-1; D: .; DNA: TGTGCCAGTAGCCTTGCTGGGGGGCGTCTCTACAATGAGCAGTTCTTC; CDR3: CASSLAGGRLYNEQFF
V: TRBV5-4; size: .; J: TRBJ2-5; D: TRBD1; DNA: TGTGCCAGCACACCGGGACAGCAAGAGACCCAGTACTTC; CDR3: CASTPGQQETQYF
V: TRBV6-5; size: .; J: TRBJ2-7; D: TRBD2; DNA: TGTGCCAGCAGCGGACTAGCGGGGGGTTCCTACGAGCAGTACTTC; CDR3: CASSGLAGGSYEQYF
V: TRBV11-2; size: .; J: TRBJ2-2; D: .; DNA: TGTGCCAGCAGCTTAGTTGCGGGTCTAGCAGGAGGTACCGGGGAGCTGTTTTTT; CDR3: CASSLVAGLAGGTGELFF